These T cell receptor beta chains were read from a single sample in a study of T cell repertoires in cytomegalovirus infection. For these TCRs, the target antigens are not known. TCRdb itself ran the reads through MiXCR, one entry per CDR3 protein. The sample consists of some 920,000 distinct CDR3 sequences, 31% of them appearing once. The sample was cultured CD8+ T cells from PBMCs, taken from culture after CMV antigen stimulation. Receptor source: a human donor in good health (CMV status not recorded). Some clones in this sample may be carry-over from other donors' samples. Both conserved end residues are trimmed from each CDR3. The D gene is left open where the match is weak.

TRBV27	14	TRBD1	ASRPTGTVNTGELF
TRBV12-3/TRBV12-4	17	TRBD1	ASSPRDRGEYVNTGEPF
TRBV7-9	13	.	ASSFQSLAKNIQY
TRBV5-5	11	TRBD1	ASSPQGAETQY
TRBV27	13	.	ASSWGGRGGTEAF
TRBV28	15	.	ASSSPPIGSGNNEQF
TRBV11-2	14	.	ASSPYDRMGNSPLH
TRBV10-3	16	TRBD2	ATGGGPTSGVIYNEQF
TRBV4-1	16	.	ASSQPTVPSDPGNTIY
TRBV15	13	.	ATSREGQGNSPLH
TRBV27	14	.	ASSLIGGTLYNEQF
TRBV12-3/TRBV12-4	14	.	ASSGGPRYSTDTQY
TRBV5-6	14	TRBD1	ASSLETGTGIVEQF
TRBV4-3	14	TRBD1	ASSPRQGADTGELF
TRBV6-2/TRBV6-3	10	.	ATRPGEPEAF
TRBV28	9	.	ASTPGVEAF
TRBV5-6	10	.	ASSDGKNIQY
TRBV27	12	.	ASTPRGGAYGYT
TRBV27	14	TRBD1	ASRERQGGNTGELF
TRBV12-3/TRBV12-4	12	.	ASSFIRAQQPQH
TRBV19	17	TRBD2	ASSTRGLAGAKGTGELF
TRBV27	12	.	ASSPFIVSGELF
TRBV7-6	13	TRBD2	ASQLGTRGTDTQY
TRBV7-9	12	.	ASSLVRGYNEQF
TRBV12-3/TRBV12-4	12	.	ASSPSVRNNEQF
TRBV19	13	TRBD1	ASSSLGTVTETQY
TRBV6-5	11	.	ASSYLFTGELF
TRBV20-1	12	TRBD2	SARRSSGRNEQF
TRBV19	13	.	ASSMLGVGTDTQY
TRBV12-3/TRBV12-4	15	.	ASSPRVVKGWNQPQH
TRBV7-1	13	.	ASSAPVIGHYEQY
TRBV19	14	.	ASSKGGASSYNEQF
TRBV19	11	.	ASSSAENTEAF
TRBV28	13	.	ASSADSLNNSPLH
TRBV7-2	13	TRBD2	ASSFAGGRTDTQY
TRBV7-6	13	TRBD1	ASSPSGQANTEAF
TRBV15	14	TRBD2	ATGTGGSAFGETQY
TRBV16	14	TRBD1	ASSFIGTGFNYEQY
TRBV6-1	15	TRBD1	ASRSPGQGGWVSPLH
TRBV20-1	8	TRBD1	SAAGTGGD
TRBV7-3	13	TRBD2	ASSSGGDFYNEQF
TRBV7-2	13	.	ASSLEGLGGNEQF
TRBV6-5	12	.	ASRHREMNTEAF
TRBV5-6	12	TRBD2	ASSSGLAGIEQY
TRBV6-5	9	.	ASGRGYGYT
TRBV19	11	.	ASTPRGARGYT
TRBV7-6	14	TRBD1	ASSLDRVSPGNTIY
TRBV9	14	TRBD2	ASSEATSGGGGELF
TRBV7-6	11	TRBD2	ASNGGGQETQY
TRBV7-2	11	.	ASSTSNTGELF
TRBV15	9	.	ATTQGETQY
TRBV7-9	13	TRBD1	ASSQGQGKNYGYT
TRBV10-1	11	.	ASSDPGTDTQY
TRBV5-5	13	.	ASSLAGVTNQPQH
TRBV10-3	12	TRBD1	AIRPDRGIDEQY
TRBV19	14	.	ASSSNIARAKNIQY